This paragraph reports one T cell receptor beta chain. This sample was included in a study of OX40 agonist ivuxolimab in advanced cancers. At the level of the study: Prior checkpoint blockade (anti-PD-1, anti-PD-L1 or anti-CTLA-4) was permitted; around 39% had it.

The CDR3 loop spans 16 amino acids. Trimming pared 7 bases from V and 2 bases from J, leaving 20 bases between. The germline V gene encodes CDR1 SGHRS and CDR2 YFSETQ. The protocol was immunoSEQ multiplex PCR, while the TCRdb copy is restricted to in-frame clones and leaves out a portion. The data show about 77,000 clones, 90% seen once. Sequenced here: CD4+ or CD8+ T cells sorted from blood, sampled in a trial of the OX40 agonist ivuxolimab. The J gene is TRBJ2-3, the V gene TRBV5-1; D might be TRBD2 (5 bases). This TCR derives from an adult with an advanced solid tumor such as melanoma, head and neck, liver or kidney cancer. The CDR3 protein is CASGPTRSGSTDTQYF. The DNA for the CDR3 is TGCGCCAGCGGGCCCACGCGAAGCGGATCCACAGATACGCAGTATTTT.